Described below is a single T cell receptor beta chain sequence and its context. The antigen is not known. Germline assignment: CDR1 MNHEY and CDR2 SMNVEV (reference sequence). The CDR3 has 16 residues. V lost 2 bases, J lost 4 bases, and 17 bases lay in between. The data were taken from a study of shared clonotypes between healthy human individuals. Assay used: immunoSEQ multiplex PCR; TCRdb lists only in-frame clones, some missing. The sample records 1,400,000 or so clones, around 98.5% being singletons. Study-level results: It was observed that 4% to 6% of naive CD4 clonotypes were shared across a handful of donors. Estimated richness was generally greater in naive than memory subsets. Deeper or shallower sequencing was expected to change how clonotypes are shared among donors.

The rearrangement uses TRBV27 and TRBJ1-2; D is undetermined. The sequencing input was naive CD4+ T cells sorted from blood. The subset here: CD45RA+ positively selected. The sequence derives from a man aged 30 to 45 in good health. This chain's CDR3 is CASSLRAHLGGYGYTF. For the CDR3, the DNA is TGTGCCAGCAGTTTAAGGGCACACTTAGGTGGCTATGGCTACACCTTC.